The 12 T cell receptor beta chains given below trace back to one sample, sequenced in a study of OX40 agonist ivuxolimab in advanced cancers. TCRdb keeps only in-frame clones here, not all; method: immunoSEQ multiplex PCR. The repertoire includes roughly 13,000 clones, roughly 80% of them detected once, and 43% sits in the top ten. Specimen: CD4+ or CD8+ T cells sorted from blood, collected in a trial of the OX40 agonist ivuxolimab. The receptors stem from an adult with an advanced solid tumor such as melanoma, head and neck, liver or kidney cancer.

The genes are TRBV2 and TRBJ1-1; 12 nucleotides match TRBD1. The CDR3 is 16 amino acids. Germline CDR1 SNHLY, CDR2 FYNNEI. Trimming at V came to 6 bases and at J to 6 bases, leaving 11 bases not matched to a gene. The CDR3 sequence: CASSPGTGGLWAEAFF. The CDR3 nucleotides read TGTGCCAGCAGCCCCGGGACAGGGGGCCTTTGGGCTGAAGCTTTCTTT.

The chain joins TRBV7-9 to TRBJ2-2, with D perhaps matching TRBD1 (6 bases). Trimming pared 8 bases from V and 1 base from J, leaving 8 bases between. Germline CDR1 reads SEHNR; CDR2 reads FQNEAQ (reference sequence). The CDR3 has 13 amino acids. The CDR3 loop reads CASDRRNTGELFF. The CDR3 DNA sequence: TGTGCCAGCGACAGGCGGAACACCGGGGAGCTGTTTTTT.

This clone came up a few times. The chain couples TRBV5-4 to TRBJ2-1; D is uncertain. Germline V gives CDR1 SGHNT, CDR2 YYREEE (reference sequence). The CDR3 is 14 residues long. The germline V and J ends were trimmed by 0 bases and 4 bases, with 8 bases remaining between them. DNA of the CDR3: TGTGCCAGCAGCTTGGCGCTTTCTTACAATGAGCAGTTCTTC. This codes for CASSLALSYNEQFF. The complete variable domain, with remaining parts taken from reference TRBV5-4 and TRBJ2-1, reads ETGVTQSPTHLIKTRGQQVTLRCSSQSGHNTVSWYQQALGQGPQFIFQYYREEENGRGNFPPRFSGLQFPNYSSELNVNALELDDSALYLCASSLALSYNEQFFGPGTRLTVL.

This chain uses TRBV15 with TRBJ2-7; weak D call: TRBD1 (6 bases). The CDR3 consists of 13 residues. CDR1 LNHNV and CDR2 YYDKDF come from the germline V gene (reference sequence). The germline V and J ends were trimmed by 5 bases and 3 bases, with 11 bases remaining between them. CDR3 bases: TGTGCCACCAGCTCAGGGGTGAACTACGAGCAGTACTTC. It yields the protein CATSSGVNYEQYF.

This rearrangement joins TRBV5-1 to TRBJ1-5; D is unclear. V was pared by 4 bases and J by 0 bases, with 5 bases between. Germline CDR1 and CDR2: SGHRS and YFSETQ. This CDR3 contains 13 residues. The CDR3 DNA follows: TGCGCCAGCAGCCATGATAGCAATCAGCCCCAGCATTTT. This codes for CASSHDSNQPQHF. Together with reference TRBV5-1 and TRBJ1-5, the CDR3 gives the full variable domain: KAGVTQTPRYLIKTRGQQVTLSCSPISGHRSVSWYQQTPGQGLQFLFEYFSETQRNKGNFPGRFSGRQFSNSRSEMNVSTLELGDSALYLCASSHDSNQPQHFGDGTRLSIL.

This clone was recorded only once. The J gene is TRBJ1-3, the V gene TRBV19; 9 bases are shared with TRBD1. CDR1 is LNHDA, CDR2 SQIVND, per germline (reference sequence). V gave up 3 bases and J gave up 5 bases; unmatched junction bases: 11. This CDR3 region has 17 residues. The CDR3: CASSISRDRAIRNTIYF. CDR3 coding DNA: TGTGCCAGTAGTATCTCGCGGGACAGGGCCATCAGAAACACCATATATTTT.

This chain joins TRBV29-1 and TRBJ2-5; D possibly matches TRBD1 or TRBD2 (5 bases each). CDR3 length equals 13 residues. V was trimmed by 3 bases and J by 4 bases, leaving 12 bases between them. Germline-derived CDR1 and CDR2 are SQVTM and ANQGSEA. The DNA for the CDR3 is TGCAGCGTTGACCCGGGGCGGTTAGAGACCCAGTACTTC. This encodes CSVDPGRLETQYF.

The CDR3 region is CASSPLAEGYNEQFF. The CDR3 DNA follows: TGTGCCAGCAGTCCATTAGCGGAGGGATACAATGAGCAGTTCTTC. The gene calls are TRBV28 and TRBJ2-1, with TRBD2 as a possible D gene (6 bases). The CDR3 is 15 amino acids. CDR1 MDHEN and CDR2 SYDVKM come from the germline V gene. Trimming took 5 bases from V and 4 from J, leaving 15 bases between them.

Concerning this clone itself: The sample carries other DNA sequences with the same CDR3. CDR3 region: CSVEGDRATGELFF. The DNA for the CDR3 is TGCAGCGTTGAAGGAGACAGGGCGACCGGGGAGCTGTTTTTT. J is TRBJ2-2 and V is TRBV29-1; 7 bases agree with TRBD1. Germline values: CDR1 SQVTM, CDR2 ANQGSEA. The CDR3 spans 14 residues. The J segment lost 5 bases and the V segment lost 1 base, leaving 4 bases of the junction unmatched.

The V and J genes are TRBV9 and TRBJ2-2, with TRBD2 identical over 14 bases. This CDR3 is built from 20 residues. CDR1 is SGDLS and CDR2 is YYNGEE in the germline V gene. J gave up 5 bases and V 2 bases, and 14 bases lay outside the gene matches. Written as DNA, the CDR3 is TGTGCCAGCAGCGTTCGTGGGACTAGCGGGAGTGCGGGTCGTACCGGGGAGCTGTTTTTT. It encodes CASSVRGTSGSAGRTGELFF.

This clone is medium-sized by share. The V and J genes are TRBV4-3 and TRBJ1-1; unclear D gene. V lost 0 bases, J lost 10 bases, and 15 bases lay in between. This CDR3 comprises 14 residues. The germline CDR1 and CDR2 sequences are LGHNA and YSLEER. This CDR3 reads CASSQDSVMSGAFF. CDR3 nucleotides: TGCGCCAGCAGCCAAGATTCAGTTATGAGTGGAGCTTTCTTT.

The sample holds one count of this clone. V gene TRBV5-5 combines with J gene TRBJ2-7; D is perhaps TRBD1 or TRBD2 (5 bases each). The CDR3 is 14 residues long. Trimming cost V 2 bases and J 2 bases, with 11 bases left between them. Germline values: CDR1 SGHKS, CDR2 YYEKEE (reference sequence). The CDR3 loop is CASSLRGDPYEQYF. The CDR3 nucleotides are TGTGCCAGCAGCTTAAGAGGGGACCCCTACGAGCAGTACTTC.